This T cell receptor beta chain was recorded in a study of regulatory T cells in long-lasting Graves disease (dated by TCRdb to the early 2020s). Study-level background: Patients with newly diagnosed Graves' disease had been on antithyroid drugs for under 3 months. Patients with persistent Graves' disease were compared with patients with newly diagnosed Graves' disease using TCR sequencing and RNA sequencing of peripheral blood. The study was conducted in China and was registered as a clinical trial. TCR sequencing covered around 13 persistent and some 20 newly diagnosed Graves' disease patients, 33 samples in total.

In the paper's terms, the time point label means: newly diagnosed GD, antithyroid drugs for less than 3 months. For both TCR sequencing and RNA sequencing, RNA was extracted from PBMCs using TRIzol. Graves' disease was diagnosed according to American Thyroid Association guidelines. The patients came from an endocrinology department in Xi'an, China. Each patient gave 7.5 to 10 milliliters of peripheral blood, collected in an EDTA anticoagulant tube. Ficoll Paque Plus density gradient separation was used to isolate PBMCs, and no additional T cell sorting was done. An Agilent 2100 Bioanalyzer and agarose gel were used to check RNA quality, while a NanoDrop 2000 measured RNA concentration. The junction carries 23 bases between V and J, which are trimmed by 7 bases and 5 bases respectively. Its CDR3 holds 17 amino acids, cysteine through phenylalanine. Only CDR3 DNA remains: 51 bases, in frame from the first base.

Overall results and qualifications from the work: More public clonotypes were shared among persistent patients (2,741) than among newly diagnosed patients (more than 900). Compared with newly diagnosed patients, persistent Graves' disease patients had lower TCR Shannon entropy and fewer highly expanded clones, which suggests clonal expansion. Sequencing and analysis were restricted to the TCR beta chain. Only peripheral blood was studied, because thyroid tissue, the primary lesion, was inaccessible. The authors noted that the small sample size was a limitation that may lower accuracy. Persistent disease showed preferential use of TRBV28, TRBJ1-2 and TRBJ2-5, whereas newly diagnosed disease favored TRBV20-1 and TRBJ2-1.

The sample holds a few counts of this clonotype. The target of this receptor is not known. Per-base quality was not reported, and no clone a single base away is much larger than it. The library was generated by multiplex PCR. This sample was sequenced with an Illumina HiSeq 4000. iRepertoire HTBI primers and Arm-PCR amplification of CDR3 regions were used to construct TCR beta libraries. Gel purification was performed on PCR products prior to sequencing. Per the authors' processing: Across samples, some 62 TRBV and roughly 15 TRBJ segments were identified and used for gene usage analysis of CDR3 amino acid clonotypes. COPE and FqMerger were used to merge the filtered high-quality paired reads into contigs. BLAST was used to align contigs to IMGT TRBV, TRBD and TRBJ reference genes, with CDR3 defined following IMGT. Any clonotype with a frequency above 0.1% was classified as a highly expanded clone. Shannon entropy was used to measure repertoire diversity, and the Gini coefficient was used to measure V-J evenness. A clonotype found in more than one individual was treated as public. The raw public reads went through TCRdb reprocessing: fastp at Q25, MiXCR clone calling, in-frame beta chains kept. Rows matching on CDR3 protein sequence are summarized as one entry with the most common DNA and genes. In this record, the V and J calls reflect TCRdb's handling and not the investigators' own analysis. This sample lists a few hundred thousand distinct CDR3 sequences; 15% to 20% were detected once. The ten most abundant clones make up around 20% of the sample.

This sample was also put to use in a study of T cells in Graves' hyperthyroidism and ophthalmopathy. As the second publication notes: Stable Graves' hyperthyroidism was defined as the absence of progression to ophthalmopathy over 18 months of follow-up. Hyperthyroidism patients were newly diagnosed, had a disease duration of under 2 months, and were aged 18 to 65 years. The study excluded patients with uncontrolled infections, other autoimmune diseases, pregnancy or lactation. Diagnoses relied on clinical symptoms, serum thyroxine and TRAb, thyroid ultrasound and orbital computed tomography. A first-round RT-PCR of the TCR CDR3 used the HTBI primer set with the Qiagen OneStep RT-PCR kit. Most expanded thyroid clonotypes (frequency above 0.001) were also found in blood, which suggests that blood repertoires may mirror thyroid immune responses. A 13 V-J signature model separated ophthalmopathy from stable hyperthyroidism, with approximately 87% sensitivity and roughly 84% specificity in cross-validation and 80%/75% in testing. In validation, the model predicted progression to ophthalmopathy with over 60% sensitivity and less than 75% specificity, a median of around 6.6 months before onset. A discovery cohort of approximately 100 patients, approximately 44 with Graves' ophthalmopathy and under 60 with stable Graves' hyperthyroidism, was used to find distinguishing TCR V-J signatures. An independent validation cohort of fewer than 20 hyperthyroidism patients and approximately 15 patients who later progressed to ophthalmopathy tested prospective prediction of ophthalmopathy. The 100 discovery patients were divided at random into training and test sets in a 7:3 ratio. Thyroid tissue and blood T-cell repertoires from roughly 6 Graves' hyperthyroidism patients were also compared in the study. Once sampling was done, hyperthyroidism patients were given methimazole at a starting dose of 30 mg daily, whereas ophthalmopathy patients were given high-dose intravenous methylprednisolone. Libraries were constructed in a second round of multiplex PCR, after which size selection and purification were performed. Sequencing of the libraries was done on an Illumina HiSeq2000 using paired-end 100 bp reads. SOAPnuke was used to process the raw data, with reads discarded if the reads contained adapters or uncalled bases, had a mean Phred below 15, or lacked an exact constant-primer or identifier match. High-quality paired reads were merged with COPE v1.2.5, and unique nucleotide sequences were defined as clonotypes. MiTCR v1.1 was used to align clonotypes to the IMGT TRBV, TRBD and TRBJ reference segments. The analysis included only V-J combinations with a frequency above 0.0001, which together covered approximately 99% of the repertoires. The TCS score was defined as the ratio of F50 (clonal expansion) to E x V (chaos), calculated using BLOSUM62-based TCRdist between CDR3 peptides within each V-J. Welch's t-statistics and random forest reduced fewer than 550 V-J features to 10 to 15, which were used in a naive Bayes classifier (R e1071). No statistical method was used to fix the sample size in advance, and group allocation was not hidden from the investigators. The paper reports TCR Vbeta CDR3 sequencing of some 140 peripheral blood samples: 43 ophthalmopathy, about 75 hyperthyroidism and approximately 17 progressor patients.

This material consisted of peripheral blood mononuclear cells (PBMCs), taken at new diagnosis, from a patient treated with antithyroid drugs. The sequence came from a woman in her late teens or twenties with Graves disease. Donor details come from another sample of the same person, matched by shared clones. The V and J segments used are TRBV12-3 or TRBV12-4 and TRBJ2-2, with the D call perhaps TRBD1 or TRBD2, as 5 bases match in each case. The CDR3 sequence is CASTHFLGGEATGELFF. The DNA is as follows: TGTGCCAGCACTCACTTCCTTGGGGGAGAAGCAACCGGGGAGCTGTTTTTT.